The sequence of this T cell receptor beta chain was determined in a study of T cell responses to AZD1222 COVID-19 vaccine. Study results and caveats: A mostly white British donor set with more females was recruited, and clonal diversity was possibly underestimated.

Measured with immunoSEQ multiplex PCR; TCRdb has only the in-frame clones, and not every one. The sample lists 150,000 or so clones; 85% to 95% were seen once. Trimming stripped 0 bases from V and 8 bases from J, with 16 bases between. The CDR3 runs to 15 residues. Germline CDR1 is SNHLY and CDR2 is FYNNEI. Concerning this clone itself: Antigen specificity is unknown.

This receptor was taken from an adult who received the AZD1222 COVID-19 vaccine. The chain joins TRBV2 to TRBJ1-2; D is undetermined. This specimen consisted of peripheral blood, obtained 28 days after the second AZD1222 dose. The CDR3 DNA reads TGTGCCAGCAGTGAAGCCCGACATCTTGTAGTCGGCTACACCTTC. Translation gives CASSEARHLVVGYTF.